These 3 T cell receptor beta chains originate from one sample sequenced in a study of blood T cell repertoires in COVID-19. TCRdb's table, derived via immunoSEQ multiplex PCR, lists solely in-frame clones and lacks some. The data hold just over 650,000 clones, with 80% to 90% observed a single time. The sequenced material came from peripheral blood. Receptors originate from a woman aged 18-29 years with acute or convalescent COVID-19.

The J gene is TRBJ2-5, the V gene TRBV29-1, with a possible D match to TRBD2 (6 bases). Germline V gene sequence: CDR1 SQVTM, CDR2 ANQGSEA. Trimming pared 6 bases from V and 3 bases from J, leaving 20 bases between. The CDR3 consists of 15 residues. Here the CDR3 reads CSVLSGPRREETQYF. The CDR3 nucleotides read TGCAGCGTATTATCGGGACCTCGGAGGGAAGAGACCCAGTACTTC.

The chain joins TRBV4-1 to TRBJ1-3; D gene unclear. CDR1 is MGHRA, CDR2 YSYEKL, per germline. With 0 bases removed from V and 0 bases from J, the gap between germline ends came to 9 bases. The CDR3 loop spans 16 amino acids. The CDR3 DNA follows: TGCGCCAGCAGCCAAGAAACGACACGCTCTGGAAACACCATATATTTT. It encodes CASSQETTRSGNTIYF.

This clone was counted once. The chain is built from TRBV3-1 (or the pseudogene TRBV3-2) and TRBJ1-2, with TRBD1 matching 9 bases. Trimming removed 3 bases from V and 7 bases from J; junction bases left unmatched: 6. This CDR3 is built from 14 residues. The germline CDR1 and CDR2 sequences are LGHDT and YNNKEL (reference sequence). The CDR3 region has the DNA TGTGCCAGCAGCCACCTGGGACAGGGTGGTGGCTACACCTTC. This sequence encodes CASSHLGQGGGYTF.